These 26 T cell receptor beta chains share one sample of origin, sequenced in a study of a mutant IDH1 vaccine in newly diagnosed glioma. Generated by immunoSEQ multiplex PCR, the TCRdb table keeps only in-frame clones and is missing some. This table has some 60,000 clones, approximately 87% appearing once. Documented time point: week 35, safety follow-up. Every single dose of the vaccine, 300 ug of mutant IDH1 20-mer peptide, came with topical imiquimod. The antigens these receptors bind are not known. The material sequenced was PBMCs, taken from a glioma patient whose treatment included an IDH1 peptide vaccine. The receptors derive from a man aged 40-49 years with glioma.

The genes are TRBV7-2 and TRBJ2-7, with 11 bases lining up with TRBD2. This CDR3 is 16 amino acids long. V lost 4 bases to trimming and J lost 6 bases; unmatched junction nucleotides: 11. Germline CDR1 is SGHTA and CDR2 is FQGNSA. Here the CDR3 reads CASSYIAGGPPLEQYF. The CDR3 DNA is TGTGCCAGCAGCTACATAGCGGGAGGGCCCCCACTCGAGCAGTACTTC.

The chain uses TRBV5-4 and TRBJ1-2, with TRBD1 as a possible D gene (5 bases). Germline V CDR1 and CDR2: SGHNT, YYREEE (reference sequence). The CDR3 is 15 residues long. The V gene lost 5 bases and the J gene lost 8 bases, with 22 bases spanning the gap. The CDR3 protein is CASRVDRGHIDGYTF. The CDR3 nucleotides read TGTGCCAGCAGGGTCGACAGAGGGCATATCGACGGCTACACCTTC.

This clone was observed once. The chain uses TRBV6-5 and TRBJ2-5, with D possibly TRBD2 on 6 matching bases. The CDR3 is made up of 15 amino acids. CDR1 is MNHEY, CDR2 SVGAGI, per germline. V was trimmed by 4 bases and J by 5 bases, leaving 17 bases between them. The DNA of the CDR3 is TGTGCCAGCAGTTCGTTCCTTATCGGAGGGGAGACCCAGTACTTC. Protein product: CASSSFLIGGETQYF.

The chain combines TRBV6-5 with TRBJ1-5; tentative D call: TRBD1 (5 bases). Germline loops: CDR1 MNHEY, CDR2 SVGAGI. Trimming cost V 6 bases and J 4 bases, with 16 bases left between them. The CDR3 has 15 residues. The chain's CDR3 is CASRMGPRGNQPQHF. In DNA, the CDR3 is TGTGCCAGCAGGATGGGACCTCGGGGTAATCAGCCCCAGCATTTT.

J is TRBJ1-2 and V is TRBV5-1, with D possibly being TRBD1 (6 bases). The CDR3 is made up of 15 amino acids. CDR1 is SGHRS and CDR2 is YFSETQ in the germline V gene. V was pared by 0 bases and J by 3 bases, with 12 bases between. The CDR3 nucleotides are TGCGCCAGCAGCTTGGACTCACAGGGACACTATGGCTACACCTTC. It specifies CASSLDSQGHYGYTF.

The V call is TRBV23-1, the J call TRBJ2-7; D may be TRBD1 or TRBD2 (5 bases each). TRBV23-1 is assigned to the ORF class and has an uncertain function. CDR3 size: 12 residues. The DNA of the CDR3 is TGCGCCAGCAGCCCCCGGGACGGCCGCATGTTTGTC. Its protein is CASSPRDGRMFV.

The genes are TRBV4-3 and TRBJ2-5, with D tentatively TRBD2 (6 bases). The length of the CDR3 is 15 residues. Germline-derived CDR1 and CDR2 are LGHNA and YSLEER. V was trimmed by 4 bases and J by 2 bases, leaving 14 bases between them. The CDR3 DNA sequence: TGCGCCAGCAGCCGATCCCCGGGAGTGCAAGAGACCCAGTACTTC. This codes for CASSRSPGVQETQYF.

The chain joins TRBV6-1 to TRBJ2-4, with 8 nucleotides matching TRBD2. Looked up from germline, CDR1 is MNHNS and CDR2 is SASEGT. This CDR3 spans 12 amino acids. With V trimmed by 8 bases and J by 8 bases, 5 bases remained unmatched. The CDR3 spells CASWREEDIQYF. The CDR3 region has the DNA TGTGCCAGCTGGCGGGAGGAGGACATTCAGTACTTC.

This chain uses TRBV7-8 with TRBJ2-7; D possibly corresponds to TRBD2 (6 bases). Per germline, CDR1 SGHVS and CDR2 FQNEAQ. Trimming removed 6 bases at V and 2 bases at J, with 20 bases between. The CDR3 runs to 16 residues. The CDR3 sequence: CASRGAGRVETYEQYF. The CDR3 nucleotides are TGTGCCAGCAGGGGAGCGGGCAGGGTTGAAACCTACGAGCAGTACTTC.

CDR3: CASSVRVREGYTF. The CDR3 nucleotides are TGTGCCAGCAGCGTACGGGTGAGGGAAGGCTACACCTTC. V usage is TRBV9 and J usage is TRBJ1-2; D uncertain. V dropped 1 base and J dropped 8 bases, with 12 bases sitting between them. The CDR3 spans 13 residues. Germline CDR1 is SGDLS and CDR2 is YYNGEE.

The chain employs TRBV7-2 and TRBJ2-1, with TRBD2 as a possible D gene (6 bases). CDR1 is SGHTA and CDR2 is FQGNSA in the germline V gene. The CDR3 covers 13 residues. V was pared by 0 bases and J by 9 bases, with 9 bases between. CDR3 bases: TGTGCCAGCAGCTTAGCTGCTAGCGTTGAGCAGTTCTTC. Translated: CASSLAASVEQFF.

The CDR3 DNA reads TGTGCCAGTAGTATGGGAGGCGGGTTAGATACGCAGTATTTT. It is translated as CASSMGGGLDTQYF. The chain combines TRBV19 with TRBJ2-3, with D tentatively TRBD2 (6 bases). Germline CDR1 and CDR2: LNHDA and SQIVND (reference sequence). The CDR3 covers 14 residues. V was cut by 3 bases and J by 5 bases, with 12 bases left in between.

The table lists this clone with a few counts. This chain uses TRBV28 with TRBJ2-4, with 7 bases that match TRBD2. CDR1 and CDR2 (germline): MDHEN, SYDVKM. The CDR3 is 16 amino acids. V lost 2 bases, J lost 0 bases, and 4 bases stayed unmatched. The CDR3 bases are TGTGCCAGCAGTTTAGTGGGGAGGGGAGCCAAAAACATTCAGTACTTC. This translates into CASSLVGRGAKNIQYF.

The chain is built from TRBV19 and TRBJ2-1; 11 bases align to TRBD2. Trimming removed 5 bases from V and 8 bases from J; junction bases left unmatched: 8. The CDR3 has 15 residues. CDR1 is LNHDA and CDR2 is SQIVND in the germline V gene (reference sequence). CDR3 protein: CASSSTSGRGDEQFF. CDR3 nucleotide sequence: TGTGCCAGTAGTTCCACTAGCGGGAGAGGCGATGAGCAGTTCTTC.

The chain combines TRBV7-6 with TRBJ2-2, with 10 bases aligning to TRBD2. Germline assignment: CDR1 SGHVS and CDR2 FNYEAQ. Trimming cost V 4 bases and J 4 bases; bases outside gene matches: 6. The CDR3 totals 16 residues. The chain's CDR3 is CASSYLAGGSTGELFF. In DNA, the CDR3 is TGTGCCAGCAGCTATTTAGCGGGAGGCAGCACCGGGGAGCTGTTTTTT. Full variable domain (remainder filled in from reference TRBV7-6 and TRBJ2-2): GAGVSQSPRYKVTKRGQDVALRCDPISGHVSLYWYRQALGQGPEFLTYFNYEAQQDKSGLPNDRFSAERPEGSISTLTIQRTEQRDSAMYRCASSYLAGGSTGELFFGEGSRLTVL.

The CDR3 DNA reads as TGTGCCAGCACTCCTCGGGCGGGAGGTTACGAGCAGTACTTC. Encoded protein: CASTPRAGGYEQYF. The chain links TRBV2 to TRBJ2-7, with 8 bases that match TRBD2. Germline V gene data show CDR1 as SNHLY and CDR2 as FYNNEI. Trimming took 7 bases from V and 4 from J; bases not matched to a gene: 9. CDR3 length: 14 residues. Full variable domain (missing parts from reference TRBV2 and TRBJ2-7): EPEVTQTPSHQVTQMGQEVILRCVPISNHLYFYWYRQILGQKVEFLVSFYNNEISEKSEIFDDQFSVERPDGSNFTLKIRSTKLEDSAMYFCASTPRAGGYEQYFGPGTRLTVT.

This CDR3 is CSVGGLWQGRGPSTDTQYF. CDR3 nucleotide sequence: TGCAGCGTTGGGGGACTTTGGCAGGGAAGGGGCCCTAGCACAGATACGCAGTATTTT. The chain links TRBV29-1 to TRBJ2-3, with D tentatively TRBD2 (6 bases). V lost 4 bases and J lost 0, with 26 bases in between. Germline-derived CDR1 and CDR2 are SQVTM and ANQGSEA. The CDR3 totals 19 residues.

CDR3 loop: CASSQWGAHGELFF. The CDR3 DNA sequence: TGCGCCAGCAGTCAATGGGGGGCGCACGGGGAGCTGTTTTTT. The V gene is TRBV23-1, the J gene TRBJ2-2; D is possibly TRBD1 or TRBD2 (6 bases each). TRBV23-1 is recorded as an ORF, its role being uncertain. CDR3 length: 14 residues. V was cut by 1 base and J by 7 bases, with 10 bases left in between.

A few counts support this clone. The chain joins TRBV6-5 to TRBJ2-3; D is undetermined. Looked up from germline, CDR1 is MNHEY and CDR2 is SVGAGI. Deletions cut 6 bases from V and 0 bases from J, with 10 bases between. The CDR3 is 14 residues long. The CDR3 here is CASSRPLSTDTQYF. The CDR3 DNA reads TGTGCCAGCAGCCGCCCTTTGAGCACAGATACGCAGTATTTT.

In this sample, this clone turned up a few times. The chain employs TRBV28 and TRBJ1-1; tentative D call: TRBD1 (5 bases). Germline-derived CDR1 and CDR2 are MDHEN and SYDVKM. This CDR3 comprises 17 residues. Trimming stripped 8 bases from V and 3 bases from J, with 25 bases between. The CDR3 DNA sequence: TGTGCCAGCCGATCGCTGGGACGGCCCGGAGGTGACACTGAAGCTTTCTTT. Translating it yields CASRSLGRPGGDTEAFF.

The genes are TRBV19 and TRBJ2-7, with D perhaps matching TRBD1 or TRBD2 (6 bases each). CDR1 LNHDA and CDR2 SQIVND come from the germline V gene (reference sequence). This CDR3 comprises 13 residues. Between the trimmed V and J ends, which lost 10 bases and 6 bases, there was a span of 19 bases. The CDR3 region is CATQGTGVPEQYF. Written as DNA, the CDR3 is TGTGCCACCCAGGGGACGGGAGTCCCCGAGCAGTACTTC.

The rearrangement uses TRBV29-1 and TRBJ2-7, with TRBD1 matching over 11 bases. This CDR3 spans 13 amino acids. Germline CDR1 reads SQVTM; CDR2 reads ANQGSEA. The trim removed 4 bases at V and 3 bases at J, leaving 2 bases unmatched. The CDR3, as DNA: TGCAGCGTTGCTGGGACAGGGGGCTACGAGCAGTACTTC. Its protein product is CSVAGTGGYEQYF.

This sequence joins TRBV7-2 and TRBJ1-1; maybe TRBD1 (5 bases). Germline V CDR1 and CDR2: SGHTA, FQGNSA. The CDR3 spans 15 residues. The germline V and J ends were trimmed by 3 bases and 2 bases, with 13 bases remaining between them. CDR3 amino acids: CASSFQQELNTEAFF. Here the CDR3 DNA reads TGTGCCAGCAGCTTCCAACAGGAGCTAAACACTGAAGCTTTCTTT.

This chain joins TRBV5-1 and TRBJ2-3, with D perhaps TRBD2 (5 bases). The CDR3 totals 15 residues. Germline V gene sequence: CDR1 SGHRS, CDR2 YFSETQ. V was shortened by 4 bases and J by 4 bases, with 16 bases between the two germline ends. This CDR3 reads CASSPGYLGADTQYF. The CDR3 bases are TGCGCCAGCAGCCCGGGTTATCTCGGGGCAGATACGCAGTATTTT.

The CDR3 reads CASSPPENNNQPQHF. The CDR3 region has the DNA TGTGCCAGCAGCCCTCCCGAAAACAACAATCAGCCCCAGCATTTT. The gene calls are TRBV9 and TRBJ1-5, with D uncertain. CDR1 and CDR2 (germline): SGDLS, YYNGEE. The CDR3 length is 15 residues. The ends were cut back, 4 bases at V and 3 bases at J, with 14 bases in the middle.

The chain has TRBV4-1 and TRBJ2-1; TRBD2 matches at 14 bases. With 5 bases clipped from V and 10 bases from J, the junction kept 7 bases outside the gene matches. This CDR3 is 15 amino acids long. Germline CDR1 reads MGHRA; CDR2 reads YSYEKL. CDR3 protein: CASSSPGLAGEEQFF. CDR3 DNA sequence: TGCGCCAGCAGCTCCCCGGGACTAGCGGGAGAAGAGCAGTTCTTC.